The rows below give T cell receptor beta chains drawn from one sample of a study of blood T cells in healthy people across ages. Each CDR3 protein gets one entry after TCRdb re-called the 5' RACE reads with MiXCR. The profile shows about 1.8 million distinct CDR3 sequences, about 49% of them singletons. The specimen sequenced was blood. These receptors were obtained from a woman aged 40 to 55 in good health. CDR3s include the opening cysteine and the closing phenylalanine or tryptophan. A D gene is named only where the DNA matches it firmly. A clone size is listed for some rows: how often the clone was seen (once, few, many), or a class if it is expanded.

-	TRBJ2-3	few	TRBV12-3/TRBV12-4	TGTGCCAGCAGTTTAGCCTTGGGCTCTGCAGATACGCAGTATTTT	CASSLALGSADTQYF
-	TRBJ1-2	many	TRBV4-1	TGCGCCAGCAGCGTAAGCGGAGGCTACACCTTC	CASSVSGGYTF
-	TRBJ2-7	-	TRBV6-5	TGTGCCAGCAGTTGCTCGTTTGCGCCGACCTACGAGCAGTACTTC	CASSCSFAPTYEQYF
TRBD1	TRBJ1-5	-	TRBV20-1	TGCAGTGTGAATCAGGGGGCTGAGCAGCCCCAGCATTTT	CSVNQGAEQPQHF
TRBD2	TRBJ2-7	-	TRBV15	TGTGCCACCGGAATCCGGGGGGGAGTCTACAATGAGCAGTACTTC	CATGIRGGVYNEQYF
-	TRBJ1-2	-	TRBV5-1	TGCGCCAGCAGCTTGGTAGATGCACGTGGCTACACCTTC	CASSLVDARGYTF
TRBD1	TRBJ1-5	few	TRBV27	TGTGCCAGCAGTACTGACAGGGTTCAGCCCCAGCATTTT	CASSTDRVQPQHF
TRBD1	TRBJ2-1	-	TRBV6-5	TGTGCCAGCACGAGGGCCGGGACAGGCTACAATGAGCAGTTCTTC	CASTRAGTGYNEQFF
TRBD2	TRBJ2-1	-	TRBV7-6	TGTGCCAGCAGCTTAGTGGTCGGGGGGGCCCCGAGCTCCTACAATGAGCAGTTCTTC	CASSLVVGGAPSSYNEQFF
TRBD1	TRBJ1-4	-	TRBV27	TGTGCCAGCAGTACCAGACAGGGGGCGGGTGAAAAACTGTTTTTT	CASSTRQGAGEKLFF
-	TRBJ1-1	-	TRBV4-1	TGCGCCAGCAGCCAAGATAGGGGTCGGTCCATGAACACTGAAGCTTTCTTT	CASSQDRGRSMNTEAFF
-	TRBJ2-5	-	TRBV12-3/TRBV12-4	TGTGCCAGCAGTCCCGAGGGCAGCCAAGAGACCCAGTACTTC	CASSPEGSQETQYF
-	TRBJ2-5	-	TRBV3-1	TGTGCCAGCAGCCAAGCCTCGGGGGGCTGGCAAGAGACCCAGTACTTC	CASSQASGGWQETQYF
-	TRBJ2-6	-	TRBV28	TGTGCCAGCACCTTGGGGGCTGGGGCCAACGTCCTGACTTTC	CASTLGAGANVLTF
-	TRBJ2-1	-	TRBV7-2	TGTGCCAGCAGCTTAAATGAGAGGGCAGGGCTCTACAATGAGCAGTTCTTC	CASSLNERAGLYNEQFF
TRBD1	TRBJ1-2	-	TRBV18	TGTGCCAGCTCTCCTGGACAGGCGCCCCTGGGCTACACCTTC	CASSPGQAPLGYTF
-	TRBJ1-2	-	TRBV6-5	TGTGCCAGCCCTGTTTTCCCCTATGGCTACACCTTC	CASPVFPYGYTF
-	TRBJ2-4	-	TRBV29-1	TGCAGCGGTGTAAGCACAGCCGCAGACATTCAGTACTTC	CSGVSTAADIQYF
TRBD2	TRBJ2-7	few	TRBV20-1	TGCAGTGCTAGGCGCGGACTAGCGGGGGGCCATGGCGAGCAGTACTTC	CSARRGLAGGHGEQYF
TRBD2	TRBJ2-5	-	TRBV12-3/TRBV12-4	TGTGCCAGCAGTTTCCGGGGGGGGATCGAGACCCAGTACTTC	CASSFRGGIETQYF
TRBD1	TRBJ2-7	-	TRBV11-2	TGTGCCAGCAGCGCGATCCGGGACAGGGGTAGGGAGCAGTACTTC	CASSAIRDRGREQYF
-	TRBJ2-4	few	TRBV2	TGTGCCAGCCGGGCGGTCCTAGCCAAAAACATTCAGTACTTC	CASRAVLAKNIQYF
TRBD1	TRBJ2-5	-	TRBV12-3/TRBV12-4	TGTGCCAGCAGTACCGGGACAGGGAGGATTGAGGGAAGTAGGGAGACCCAGTACTTC	CASSTGTGRIEGSRETQYF
-	TRBJ2-5	-	TRBV29-1	TGCAGCGTTGATGGAGGGGGGTATGGGACCCAGTACTTC	CSVDGGGYGTQYF
-	TRBJ2-5	-	TRBV20-1	TGCAGTGCTGCACTACAGGGTGACGAGACCCAGTACTTC	CSAALQGDETQYF
TRBD1	TRBJ1-2	-	TRBV12-5	TGTGCTAGTGGTCAAGACAGGGGATTAGCCTTGTTTGACTATGGCTACACCTTC	CASGQDRGLALFDYGYTF
-	TRBJ1-2	-	TRBV28	TGTGCCACAACCGCGCAGGGATCGCCTAACTATGGCTACACCTTC	CATTAQGSPNYGYTF
TRBD1	TRBJ1-5	-	TRBV24-1	TGTGCCACCAGTGAACAGGGGAGCGATCAGCCCCAGCATTTT	CATSEQGSDQPQHF
TRBD1	TRBJ2-1	-	TRBV10-3	TGTGCCATCAGTGGACAGGGGGCTGGCGAGCAGTTCTTC	CAISGQGAGEQFF
TRBD1	TRBJ2-7	-	TRBV6-5	TGTGCCAGCAGTCGCAGGACAGGGGCGTTTGTTTCCGAGCAGTACTTC	CASSRRTGAFVSEQYF
TRBD1	TRBJ2-1	-	TRBV4-2	TGTGCCAGCAGCCAAGTGGGCGGCGACAGGGGGCGAGGATACAATGAGCAGTTCTTC	CASSQVGGDRGRGYNEQFF
TRBD2	TRBJ2-1	-	TRBV28	TGTGCCAGCAGTTACGGGAGCGGGGTCGGTAATGAGCAGTTCTTC	CASSYGSGVGNEQFF
-	TRBJ1-6	-	TRBV7-2	TGTGCCAGCAGCTTTACGGGACGGGGGAATTCACCCCTCCACTTT	CASSFTGRGNSPLHF
-	TRBJ2-7	-	TRBV6-1	TGTGCCAGCAGTGAATTGGGGGACTACGAGCAGTACTTC	CASSELGDYEQYF
TRBD1	TRBJ2-5	-	TRBV6-2/TRBV6-3	TGTGCCAGCAGTTACCCAGGACAGGGGGTCCCCTACGGGCAGTACTTC	CASSYPGQGVPYGQYF
-	TRBJ2-7	few	TRBV20-1	TGCAGTGCCCTGGGGTCCGAGCATTTACGAGAGCAGTACTTC	CSALGSEHLREQYF
-	TRBJ2-7	few	TRBV20-1	TGCAGTGCTGGTGACACGACCAAGCAGTACTTC	CSAGDTTKQYF
TRBD2	TRBJ2-3	few	TRBV7-2	TGTGCCAGCAGCTTAGGGGGACTAGCAGCAGATACGCAGTATTTT	CASSLGGLAADTQYF
TRBD2	TRBJ2-3	-	TRBV4-3	TGCGCCAGCAGTGCCGGGACTACCCTTATGGATGCGCAGTATTTT	CASSAGTTLMDAQYF
-	TRBJ2-5	-	TRBV6-5	TGTGCCAGCAGTTACGGGGCGCCGGAGACCCAGTACTTC	CASSYGAPETQYF
TRBD1	TRBJ2-3	few	TRBV7-9	TGTGCCAGCAGCTCCTATGAGGGGGCTAGGGGCAGAGATACGCAGTATTTT	CASSSYEGARGRDTQYF
TRBD2	TRBJ2-1	-	TRBV20-1	TGCAGTGCCTCGTTGCGGGGGGGGCGTGAGCAGTTCTTC	CSASLRGGREQFF
TRBD2	TRBJ2-5	few	TRBV7-2	TGTGCCAGCAGCGGCGGGGGTACCCAAGAGACCCAGTACTTC	CASSGGGTQETQYF
TRBD2	TRBJ2-7	few	TRBV6-6	TGTGCCAGCAGTCCGCGCGCTAGCGGGGGGGGTGAGCAGTACTTC	CASSPRASGGGEQYF